This entry is about one T cell receptor beta chain. What antigen it recognizes has not been identified. Base-call qualities are not available, and no considerably larger clone is one nucleotide away. The source of the sample is a study of blood T cell repertoires in COVID-19 (TCRdb year 2020). Turning to the overall study: The collaborator samples originated in the United States, Italy and Spain and spanned the acute and convalescent phases of COVID-19. The material from the prospective study consisted of cDNA or gDNA derived from T cells, B-cell-depleted T cells, or PBMCs. The dataset comprised deeply sampled blood TCRbeta repertoires from subjects exposed to, actively infected with, or recovered from COVID-19. The repertoires were made available in a free public database intended to serve as a resource for research on the immune response to SARS-CoV-2. Samples came from the ongoing ImmuneRACE study (first 160 participants) plus 1,254 subjects from 6 global collaborators. Sample metadata almost always included a de-identified subject ID, COVID-19 status, age in years and sex. Where available, HLA class I and class II types were taken from metadata supplied by the sample provider and were not determined by assay-based typing.

TCRbeta CDR3 regions were amplified from genomic DNA by means of the immunoSEQ Assay, a bias-controlled multiplex PCR. The authors' pipeline ran thus. Within the assay, amplification of reference gene primers was used to estimate how many nucleated cells each sample contained. To quantify the absolute abundance of each unique TCRbeta CDR3 rearrangement, sequence reads were collapsed and filtered. For each sample, productive Simpson clonality was calculated by taking the square root of Simpson's diversity index across productive rearrangements. Here the immuneACCESS table is served through TCRdb, limited to in-frame sequences with V and J called. Missing clones are a known gap in these copies; in checked studies unresolved V genes cover under half, and the rest lacks a known reason. Clone size and the V and J calls come from that table; the DNA yielded D and trimming. The sample table shows around 110,000 clones, and about 89% are seen once. Approximately 4% of the sample belongs to the ten largest clones.

The CDR3 runs 16 residues from the cysteine to the phenylalanine. This entry keeps only the CDR3 DNA: 48 bases, framed from base 1. V ends up 10 bases short and J 8 bases short, with an unmatched junction base count of 19. Reading the germline V gene gives CDR1 ENHRY and CDR2 SYGVKD. Overall study outcomes, separate from this receptor: The amount of clinical and demographic metadata varied by source and participant and was provided uncurated.

The collaborating institutions used their own protocols to collect whole blood in K2EDTA tubes. For TCRbeta analysis, collaborators shipped samples as frozen whole blood, isolated PBMCs, or DNA extracted from either of those sample types. The clonotype originates from a man aged 35-49 years with acute or convalescent COVID-19. The chain was built from TRBV10-3 and TRBJ1-2, with 10 bases aligning to TRBD1. Sequencing used peripheral blood. The nucleotide sequence reads as follows: TGTGCCACGGGTACGGATTCCGGGACAGGGGAAGGGGGCTACACCTTC. Its translation reads: CATGTDSGTGEGGYTF.